What follows are 28 T cell receptor beta chains derived from one specimen sequenced in a study of human T cells and chemical hapten exposure. Described time point: patch test 1, 2 weeks after DPC sensitization. Specified treatment: therapeutic diphenylcyclopropenone sensitization with weekly scalp DPC. TCRdb recomputed calls from the RACE reads with MiXCR, one row per CDR3 protein. The sample has roughly 70,000 distinct CDR3 sequences, about 31% seen once. The sample in question was whole blood, obtained in connection with sensitization to the hapten diphenylcyclopropenone (DPC). The receptor source for this set is a man aged 35 to 55 with alopecia areata. Some clones in this sample may be carry-over from other donors' samples.

This chain joins TRBV6-5 and TRBJ2-7; D unclear. V was shortened by 10 bases and J by 0 bases, with 10 bases between the two germline ends. Germline V CDR1 and CDR2: MNHEY, SVGAGI. The CDR3 extends over 12 amino acids. This chain's CDR3 is CATSRSSYEQYF. The CDR3 coding sequence is TGTGCCACCAGCAGAAGCTCCTACGAGCAGTACTTC.

The chain combines TRBV5-1 with TRBJ2-5, with D unresolved. The V end was cut by 5 bases, the J end by 5 bases, with 10 bases between. The CDR3 runs 12 residues. Looked up from germline, CDR1 is SGHRS and CDR2 is YFSETQ. The CDR3 nucleotides read TGCGCCAGCAGTGAAGCAGATGAGACCCAGTACTTC. This codes for CASSEADETQYF.

In this sample, this clonotype turned up a few times. The chain combines TRBV5-3 with TRBJ1-5; the D is unclear. TRBV5-3 qualifies as an ORF whose function is uncertain. The germline V and J ends were trimmed by 0 bases and 2 bases, with 9 bases remaining between them. The CDR3 consists of 15 residues. The CDR3 coding sequence is TGTGCCAGAAGCTTGGCTCCTGGGGGCAATCAGCCCCAGCATTTT. As protein: CARSLAPGGNQPQHF.

This chain joins TRBV2 and TRBJ2-1; tentatively, D is TRBD2 (6 bases). Germline CDR1 is SNHLY and CDR2 is FYNNEI. V was clipped by 4 bases and J by 6 bases, with 10 bases between them. The CDR3 sequence is 13 residues long. The CDR3 protein is CASSGGLFNEQFF. As DNA, the CDR3 is TGTGCCAGCAGTGGCGGACTATTCAATGAGCAGTTCTTC.

This clonotype has only a few counts. The chain is built from TRBV28 and TRBJ1-5; 8 bases map to TRBD1. V gave up 7 bases and J gave up 6 bases; unmatched junction bases: 5. The CDR3 is 13 amino acids. Germline values: CDR1 MDHEN, CDR2 SYDVKM. CDR3 coding DNA: TGTGCCAGCACAGGGGGCGGGGGTCAGCCCCAGCATTTT. Translated, it gives CASTGGGGQPQHF.

This sequence joins TRBV4-3 and TRBJ2-1; 9 bases match TRBD2. The germline V gene encodes CDR1 LGHNA and CDR2 YSLEER. This CDR3 contains 15 residues. V dropped 4 bases and J dropped 2; count of bases not matched to a gene: 3. CDR3 sequence (DNA): TGCGCCAGCAGCCGTAAGCGGGGGGCCTACAATGAGCAGTTCTTC. This codes for CASSRKRGAYNEQFF.

The table lists this clonotype with a few counts. The CDR3 nucleotides read TGTGCCAGCAGCTCCCCCAGCGGGAGCTCCTACGAGCAGTACTTC. Its translation is CASSSPSGSSYEQYF. The chain recombines TRBV7-8 with TRBJ2-7, with 8 bases matching TRBD2. The CDR3 loop spans 15 amino acids. Germline-derived CDR1 and CDR2 are SGHVS and FQNEAQ. After removal of 4 bases from V and 0 bases from J, the junction contained 5 bases not matched to a gene.

The rearrangement links TRBV29-1 to TRBJ2-5; TRBD2 is a possible D gene (5 bases). Germline V CDR1 and CDR2: SQVTM, ANQGSEA. This CDR3 is built from 12 residues. V lost 3 bases to trimming and J lost 3 bases, with 8 bases between them. The CDR3 DNA reads TGCAGCGTTGATGGAGGAAAAGAGACCCAGTACTTC. Encoded protein: CSVDGGKETQYF.

This clonotype showed up just a few times. The chain combines TRBV20-1 with TRBJ2-1, with 9 positions matching TRBD2. CDR1 is DFQATT and CDR2 is SNEGSKA in the germline V gene (reference sequence). The CDR3 runs to 15 residues. J was trimmed by 8 bases and V by 3 bases; bases with no gene match: 11. The CDR3 loop is CSARDYSGRTHEQFF. The CDR3 region has the DNA TGCAGTGCTAGGGACTATAGCGGGAGAACGCATGAGCAGTTCTTC.

The J gene is TRBJ2-1, the V gene TRBV20-1, with 9 bases matching TRBD2. In germline, CDR1 is DFQATT, CDR2 SNEGSKA (reference sequence). The CDR3 totals 12 residues. With 7 bases clipped from V and 7 bases from J, the junction kept 5 bases outside the gene matches. CDR3 coding DNA: TGCAGTGGTATAGCGGGAGCGAATGAGCAGTTCTTC. Residues: CSGIAGANEQFF.

The chain is built from TRBV30 and TRBJ2-7; 8 nucleotides align to TRBD1. The CDR3 runs to 13 residues. The germline gives CDR1 GTSNPN, CDR2 SVGIG (reference sequence). V lost 3 bases and J lost 7; bases outside the gene matches: 8. CDR3 DNA sequence: TGTGCCTGGAGCGCCCAGGGGGCGGAGGAGCAGTACTTC. It translates to CAWSAQGAEEQYF. Variable domain in full (rest from reference TRBV30 and TRBJ2-7): SQTIHQWPATLVQPVGSPLSLECTVEGTSNPNLYWYRQAAGRGLQLLFYSVGIGQISSEVPQNLSASRPQDRQFILSSKKLLLSDSGFYLCAWSAQGAEEQYFGPGTRLTVT.

To note about this clonotype: One end of the junction does not line up with germline, which may come from a read error. This rearrangement joins TRBV5-1 to TRBJ1-1; possible D gene TRBD1, 6 bases. Germline lookup yields CDR1 SGHRS and CDR2 YFSETQ. This CDR3 is 13 amino acids long. The chain's CDR3 is CASSHPGATETFF. The CDR3, as DNA: TGCGCCAGCAGCCACCCAGGGGCCACTGAAACTTTCTTT.

This rearrangement joins TRBV4-3 to TRBJ2-1; 14 nucleotides align to TRBD2. The junction had 5 bases not matched to a gene; V was cut back by 1 base and J by 0 bases. The CDR3 runs 19 residues. CDR1 LGHNA and CDR2 YSLEER come from the germline V gene. This chain's CDR3 is CASSQGLAGGPSSYNEQFF. In DNA, the CDR3 is TGCGCCAGCAGCCAAGGACTAGCGGGAGGGCCCAGCTCCTACAATGAGCAGTTCTTC.

This rearrangement joins TRBV18 to TRBJ2-7, with no clear D. Germline values: CDR1 KGHSH, CDR2 LQKENI. The CDR3 is 13 residues long. Trimming removed 6 bases from V and 2 bases from J, with 11 bases in between. The CDR3 protein is CASSSLAAYEQYF. CDR3 DNA: TGTGCCAGCTCCTCCCTGGCGGCCTACGAGCAGTACTTC.

The CDR3 sequence is CASSLGGSGNNEQFF. DNA of the CDR3: TGCGCCAGCAGCTTGGGGGGTAGCGGGAACAATGAGCAGTTCTTC. This chain connects TRBV5-1 to TRBJ2-1; TRBD2 matches 8 bases. The V gene end was trimmed by 0 bases and the J gene end by 5 bases; junction bases not matched to a gene: 4. The CDR3 has 15 amino acids. Germline assignment: CDR1 SGHRS and CDR2 YFSETQ.

This clonotype was detected only a few times. V usage is TRBV28 and J usage is TRBJ1-5; TRBD1 matches at 9 bases. Germline CDR1 is MDHEN and CDR2 is SYDVKM. Germline trimming cut 4 bases from V and 4 bases from J; bases unmatched to any gene: 11. The CDR3 loop spans 17 amino acids. CDR3 sequence reads: CASSSLRRQGGNQPQHF. The CDR3 coding sequence is TGTGCCAGCAGTTCCCTCCGAAGACAGGGGGGGAATCAGCCCCAGCATTTT.

The rearrangement joins TRBV7-9 to TRBJ2-1; D uncertain. The CDR3 covers 13 residues. Germline V gene data show CDR1 as SEHNR and CDR2 as FQNEAQ (reference sequence). V was cut by 1 base and J by 5 bases, with 6 bases left in between. CDR3 in DNA: TGTGCCAGCAGCTTAGGAGCCGACAATGAGCAGTTCTTC. As protein: CASSLGADNEQFF.

This clonotype was counted a few times. The chain links TRBV7-6 to TRBJ2-1, with D perhaps TRBD1 (6 bases). Germline assignment: CDR1 SGHVS and CDR2 FNYEAQ. CDR3 size: 15 residues. With 2 bases removed from V and 5 bases from J, the gap between germline ends came to 13 bases. The CDR3 nucleotides read TGTGCCAGCAGCTTAACCAGGGGAACCGACAATGAGCAGTTCTTC. This sequence encodes CASSLTRGTDNEQFF.

The V and J genes are TRBV30 and TRBJ2-2; D uncertain. CDR3 length equals 11 residues. The germline V gene encodes CDR1 GTSNPN and CDR2 SVGIG (reference sequence). V gave up 4 bases and J gave up 9 bases, with 9 bases separating them. The CDR3 is CAWTPARELFF. The DNA for the CDR3 is TGTGCCTGGACCCCTGCCCGGGAGCTGTTTTTT.

The chain has TRBV6-5 and TRBJ2-3; TRBD1 matches at 11 bases. The V segment lost 6 bases and the J segment 3 bases; nucleotides outside the gene matches: 5. Germline CDR1 reads MNHEY; CDR2 reads SVGAGI. The CDR3 loop spans 15 amino acids. The CDR3 loop is CASSLGQGATDTQYF. The DNA of the CDR3 is TGTGCCAGCAGCTTAGGACAGGGGGCGACAGATACGCAGTATTTT.

This chain uses TRBV18 with TRBJ2-1, with 10 bases aligning to TRBD2. Germline V gives CDR1 KGHSH, CDR2 LQKENI. The CDR3 runs to 13 residues. Trimming took 7 bases from V and 5 from J; bases not matched to a gene: 2. CDR3 region: CASLGLADNEQFF. The CDR3 DNA reads TGTGCCAGCTTAGGACTAGCGGACAATGAGCAGTTCTTC.

V and J are TRBV10-1 and TRBJ2-7; D gene ambiguous. V shed 3 bases and J shed 7 bases, with 13 bases lying between them. Germline lookup yields CDR1 WNHNN and CDR2 SYGVQD (reference sequence). The CDR3 has 13 amino acids. The CDR3 here is CASSDSPKLEQYF. The CDR3 coding sequence is TGCGCCAGCAGTGACAGTCCTAAATTAGAGCAGTACTTC.

The chain has TRBV7-9 and TRBJ2-3; D unclear. CDR1 SEHNR and CDR2 FQNEAQ come from the germline V gene (reference sequence). V was clipped by 8 bases and J by 2 bases, with 8 bases between them. The CDR3 is made up of 12 amino acids. As DNA, the CDR3 is TGTGCCAGCCAGGACCACACAGATACGCAGTATTTT. Translation: CASQDHTDTQYF.

This sequence joins TRBV11-2 and TRBJ2-3; D unclear. The CDR3 runs to 13 residues. Germline CDR1 SGHAT, CDR2 FQNNGV. The V end lost 2 bases, the J end lost 5 bases, and 8 bases lay between the germline ends. This CDR3 reads CASSLLTGDTQYF. The CDR3 DNA sequence: TGTGCCAGCAGCTTACTGACGGGAGATACGCAGTATTTT.

This clonotype occurred a few times. The CDR3 here is CASSLGPRDEQYF. In DNA, the CDR3 is TGTGCCAGCAGCCTAGGGCCTCGGGACGAGCAGTACTTC. The V call is TRBV5-5, the J call TRBJ2-7; D call uncertain. CDR3 size: 13 residues. Germline CDR1 reads SGHKS; CDR2 reads YYEKEE (reference sequence). V was cut by 4 bases and J by 5 bases, with 13 bases left in between.

This clonotype showed up just a few times. CDR3 bases: TGTGCCAGCTCACCATCGAGTAACAATGAGCAGTTCTTC. It is translated as CASSPSSNNEQFF. The chain employs TRBV18 and TRBJ2-1; D is unclear. CDR1 and CDR2 from the germline V gene are KGHSH and LQKENI. The CDR3 is made up of 13 amino acids. Trimming removed 2 bases from V and 5 bases from J, with 7 bases in between.

This chain joins TRBV5-1 and TRBJ2-1; no firm D call. This CDR3 spans 12 amino acids. Trimming pared 7 bases from V and 10 bases from J, leaving 15 bases between. Germline CDR1 reads SGHRS; CDR2 reads YFSETQ. CDR3 nucleotides: TGCGCCAGCTCTATAGGTTTTGGCGAGCAGTTCTTC. Amino acid sequence: CASSIGFGEQFF. The variable domain in full, with the rest retrieved from reference TRBV5-1 and TRBJ2-1, is KAGVTQTPRYLIKTRGQQVTLSCSPISGHRSVSWYQQTPGQGLQFLFEYFSETQRNKGNFPGRFSGRQFSNSRSEMNVSTLELGDSALYLCASSIGFGEQFFGPGTRLTVL.

This chain links TRBV3-1 with TRBJ1-2; 9 nucleotides agree with TRBD1. The length of the CDR3 is 15 residues. The V and J ends lost 1 base and 8 bases, in that order; junction bases with no gene match: 8. Looked up from germline, CDR1 is LGHDT and CDR2 is YNNKEL (reference sequence). The CDR3 sequence is CASSQGSGTGYGYTF. The CDR3, as DNA: TGTGCCAGCAGCCAAGGCTCCGGGACAGGGTACGGCTACACCTTC.